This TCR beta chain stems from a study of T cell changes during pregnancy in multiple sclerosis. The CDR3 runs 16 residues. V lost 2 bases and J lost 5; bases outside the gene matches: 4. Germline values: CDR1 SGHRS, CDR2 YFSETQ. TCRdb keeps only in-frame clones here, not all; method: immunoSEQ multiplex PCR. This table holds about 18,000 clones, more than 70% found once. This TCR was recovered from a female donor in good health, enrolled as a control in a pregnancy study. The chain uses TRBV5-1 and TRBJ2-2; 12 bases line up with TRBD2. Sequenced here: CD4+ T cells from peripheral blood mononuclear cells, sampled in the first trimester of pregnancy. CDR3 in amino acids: CASSFSTSGGTGELFF. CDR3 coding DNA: TGCGCCAGCAGCTTCTCGACTAGCGGGGGTACCGGGGAGCTGTTTTTT.